This T cell receptor beta chain stems from a study of T cells in Graves' hyperthyroidism and ophthalmopathy. This clonotype has ten or more counts. This CDR3 has 13 residues. V was pared by 4 bases and J by 6 bases, with 9 bases between. Per germline, CDR1 KGHDR and CDR2 SFDVKD. The CDR3 regions of TCR beta were amplified from RNA transcripts. First-round RT-PCR with HTBI primers amplified the TCR CDR3 region. Via MiXCR, TCRdb re-called the multiplex PCR reads, giving one row per CDR3 protein. The table lists some 550,000 distinct CDR3 sequences, more than 15% of them singletons. The TCR was taken from a woman aged 40 to 50 with Graves' ophthalmopathy. The rearrangement joins TRBV24-1 to TRBJ2-1; no reliable D call. What was sequenced was blood. This CDR3 reads CATSDRTLNEQFF. For the CDR3, the DNA is TGTGCCACCAGTGACAGGACCCTCAATGAGCAGTTCTTC.